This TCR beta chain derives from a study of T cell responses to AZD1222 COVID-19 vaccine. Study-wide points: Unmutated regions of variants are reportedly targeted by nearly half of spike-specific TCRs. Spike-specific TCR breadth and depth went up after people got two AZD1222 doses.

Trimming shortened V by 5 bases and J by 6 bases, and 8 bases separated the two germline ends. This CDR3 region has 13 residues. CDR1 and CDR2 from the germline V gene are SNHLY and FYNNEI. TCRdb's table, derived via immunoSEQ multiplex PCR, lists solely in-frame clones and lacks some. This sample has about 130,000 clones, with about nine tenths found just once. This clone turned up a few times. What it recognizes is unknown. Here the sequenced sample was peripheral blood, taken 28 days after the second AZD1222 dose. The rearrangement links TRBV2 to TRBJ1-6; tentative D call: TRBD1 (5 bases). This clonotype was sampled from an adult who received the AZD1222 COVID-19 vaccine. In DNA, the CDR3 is TGTGCCAGCAGTCGGGACGTTAATTCACCCCTCCACTTT. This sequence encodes CASSRDVNSPLHF.